This T cell receptor (beta chain) was sequenced in a study of human T cells and chemical hapten exposure. Overall study: Upper back patch tests used 0.01% DPC, scored after 6 days.

One entry per CDR3 protein, called by TCRdb with MiXCR from the RACE reads. This sample has some 81,000 distinct CDR3 sequences, with approximately 10% found just once. The time point here: patch test 2, 6 weeks after DPC sensitization. The treatment here: therapeutic diphenylcyclopropenone sensitization with weekly scalp DPC. Trimming shortened V by 2 bases and J by 0 bases, and 13 bases separated the two germline ends. Germline loops: CDR1 SQVTM, CDR2 ANQGSEA. This CDR3 has 15 residues. General study points: Sensitizing with DPC caused no change in TCRs above 1 in 1000 frequency. The count of PT1 expanded TCRs correlated positively with patch test score.

This clonotype occurred a few times. No antigen is known for it. The TCR comes from a man between 18 and 29 years old with alopecia areata. Some clones in this sample may be carry-over from other donors' samples. The sample here was whole blood, taken in connection with sensitization to the hapten diphenylcyclopropenone (DPC). The rearrangement links TRBV29-1 to TRBJ1-2; no reliable D call. For the CDR3, the DNA is TGCAGCGTTGAATTTTGGGCAGGCACTAACTATGGCTACACCTTC. Translation gives CSVEFWAGTNYGYTF.